A single sample gave rise to the 22 T cell receptor beta chains below, sequenced in a study of T cell repertoires in cytomegalovirus infection. TCRdb passed the reads through MiXCR, listing each CDR3 protein once. The table has around 310,000 distinct CDR3 sequences, about 17% seen once. Sequencing used PBMCs. The receptors stem from a human donor in good health (CMV status not recorded). Some clones in this sample may be carry-over from other donors' samples.

The chain is built from TRBV27 and TRBJ1-4, with TRBD1 as a possible D gene (5 bases). Germline V gene sequence: CDR1 MNHEY, CDR2 SMNVEV (reference sequence). The germline V and J ends were trimmed by 6 bases and 5 bases, with 13 bases remaining between them. This CDR3 has 14 amino acids. CDR3 residues: CASRAGTVNEKLFF. CDR3 DNA sequence: TGTGCCAGCAGGGCCGGGACTGTAAATGAAAAACTGTTTTTT. Filled out from reference TRBV27 and TRBJ1-4, the complete variable domain reads EAQVTQNPRYLITVTGKKLTVTCSQNMNHEYMSWYRQDPGLGLRQIYYSMNVEVTDKGDVPEGYKVSRKEKRNFPLILESPSPNQTSLYFCASRAGTVNEKLFFGSGTQLSVL.

The chain uses TRBV9 and TRBJ2-3; 9 bases match TRBD2. Unmatched junction bases numbered 5, after V lost 0 bases and J lost 0 bases. From germline, CDR1 is SGDLS and CDR2 YYNGEE. CDR3 length: 17 residues. CDR3 loop: CASSVGGGLASTDTQYF. The CDR3 region has the DNA TGTGCCAGCAGCGTAGGGGGGGGACTAGCTAGCACAGATACGCAGTATTTT.

This clonotype was counted only a few times. V gene TRBV10-3 combines with J gene TRBJ2-3; TRBD2 might be the D (5 bases). CDR3 length equals 15 residues. Trimming removed 6 bases at V and 2 bases at J, with 15 bases between. The germline V gene encodes CDR1 ENHRY and CDR2 SYGVKD. The CDR3 coding sequence is TGTGCCATCAGGGCGGGCGGCGGCCCCACAGATACGCAGTATTTT. Its translation is CAIRAGGGPTDTQYF.

This clonotype appeared a few times. The chain recombines TRBV27 with TRBJ1-6, with 9 nucleotides matching TRBD1. The CDR3 extends over 15 amino acids. J gave up 9 bases and V 5 bases, and 8 bases lay outside the gene matches. Germline V gene data show CDR1 as MNHEY and CDR2 as SMNVEV (reference sequence). DNA for the CDR3: TGTGCCAGCAGTCCCGGACAGGGGCCTATTTCACCCCTCCACTTT. Residues: CASSPGQGPISPLHF.

This clonotype was detected only a few times. This rearrangement joins TRBV28 to TRBJ2-1, with D maybe TRBD2 (7 bases). Between the trimmed V and J ends, which lost 7 bases and 8 bases, there was a span of 24 bases. Germline lookup yields CDR1 MDHEN and CDR2 SYDVKM. The CDR3 length is 16 residues. As DNA, the CDR3 is TGTGCCAGCAACCCATGGGGGGGGGGGGGCCTCGATGAGCAGTTCTTC. Translating gives CASNPWGGGGLDEQFF.

This clonotype was found many times. The rearrangement links TRBV6-1 to TRBJ1-1, with 7 nucleotides matching TRBD1. Losses at the gene ends were 5 bases for V and 4 bases for J; bases not matched to a gene: 7. CDR1 and CDR2 from the germline V gene are MNHNS and SASEGT. The CDR3 extends over 14 amino acids. CDR3 protein: CASSSRQGGTEAFF. The CDR3, as DNA: TGTGCCAGCAGTTCCAGACAGGGCGGCACTGAAGCTTTCTTT.

This clonotype was detected many times. The CDR3 reads CASSSETGIYEQYF. The DNA of the CDR3 is TGTGCCAGCAGCTCCGAAACAGGGATCTACGAGCAGTACTTC. The rearrangement links TRBV7-9 to TRBJ2-7; D perhaps matches TRBD1 (6 bases). Germline V gene data show CDR1 as SEHNR and CDR2 as FQNEAQ (reference sequence). The CDR3 extends over 14 amino acids. V lost 4 bases to trimming and J lost 3 bases, with 13 bases between them.

Many counts were recorded for this clonotype. The chain uses TRBV28 and TRBJ1-5; 9 bases align to TRBD1. The J segment lost 5 bases and the V segment lost 6 bases, leaving 5 bases of the junction unmatched. This CDR3 comprises 14 residues. Germline values: CDR1 MDHEN, CDR2 SYDVKM. Written as DNA, the CDR3 is TGTGCCAGCAGCCAAGACAGGGGGGATCAGCCCCAGCATTTT. Translation gives CASSQDRGDQPQHF. The variable domain in full, completed from reference TRBV28 and TRBJ1-5, reads DVKVTQSSRYLVKRTGEKVFLECVQDMDHENMFWYRQDPGLGLRLIYFSYDVKMKEKGDIPEGYSVSREKKERFSLILESASTNQTSMYLCASSQDRGDQPQHFGDGTRLSIL.

The genes are TRBV7-3 and TRBJ1-2; maybe TRBD1 (5 bases). The CDR3 spans 15 residues. Between the trimmed V and J ends, which lost 5 bases and 0 bases, there was a span of 13 bases. Germline CDR1 SGHTA, CDR2 FQGTGA. The CDR3 DNA is TGTGCCAGCAGCCCGGGACCAACGACTAACTATGGCTACACCTTC. This gives the protein CASSPGPTTNYGYTF.

The J gene is TRBJ1-1, the V gene TRBV12-3 or TRBV12-4, with 8 bases that match TRBD1. The CDR3 contains 14 residues. V dropped 5 bases and J dropped 3; count of bases not matched to a gene: 5. Here the CDR3 DNA reads TGTGCCAGCAGTGGACAGGGAAGGTACACTGAAGCTTTCTTT. Translated, it gives CASSGQGRYTEAFF.

This clonotype has only a few counts. This chain uses TRBV19 with TRBJ2-6, with unresolved D. V was shortened by 0 bases and J by 2 bases, with 5 bases between the two germline ends. This CDR3 is 15 amino acids long. Germline CDR1 LNHDA, CDR2 SQIVND (reference sequence). Written as DNA, the CDR3 is TGTGCCAGTAGTATAGAGGCGACTGGGGCCAACGTCCTGACTTTC. Translated, it gives CASSIEATGANVLTF.

The chain uses TRBV12-3 or TRBV12-4 and TRBJ1-1; a weak D match, TRBD1 (5 bases). The CDR3 runs to 13 residues. The ends were cut back, 5 bases at V and 5 bases at J, with 12 bases in the middle. CDR3 nucleotides: TGTGCCAGCAGTACTCAGGGTGGGACTGAAGCTTTCTTT. Its translation: CASSTQGGTEAFF.

There are a few counts of this clonotype. The rearrangement uses TRBV7-9 and TRBJ2-5; unclear D gene. Germline lookup yields CDR1 SEHNR and CDR2 FQNEAQ (reference sequence). V was clipped by 2 bases and J by 3 bases, with 13 bases between them. The CDR3 is made up of 15 amino acids. The CDR3 loop is CASSLSSGVKETQYF. In nucleotides, the CDR3 is TGTGCCAGCAGCTTATCTTCAGGCGTAAAAGAGACCCAGTACTTC.

This clonotype occurred a few times. The rearrangement joins TRBV24-1 to TRBJ2-1; TRBD1 matches at 10 bases. The germline V gene encodes CDR1 KGHDR and CDR2 SFDVKD. Trimming removed 9 bases from V and 8 bases from J; junction bases left unmatched: 12. CDR3 length equals 15 residues. This chain's CDR3 is CATGYSGTGADEQFF. The CDR3 nucleotides are TGTGCCACCGGATATTCCGGGACAGGGGCGGATGAGCAGTTCTTC.

This clonotype was found many times. The rearrangement uses TRBV7-2 and TRBJ2-5; tentatively, D is TRBD2 (5 bases). CDR1 SGHTA and CDR2 FQGNSA come from the germline V gene. V was clipped by 5 bases and J by 5 bases, with 18 bases between them. The CDR3 is 15 residues long. As DNA, the CDR3 is TGTGCCAGCAGCCCTATAGAGCAATCGGGGGAGACCCAGTACTTC. It is translated as CASSPIEQSGETQYF.

This rearrangement joins TRBV4-3 to TRBJ2-3; D perhaps matches TRBD1 (5 bases). V was clipped by 3 bases and J by 5 bases, with 18 bases between them. The CDR3 covers 16 residues. The germline V gene has CDR1 LGHNA and CDR2 YSLEER. CDR3 in amino acids: CASSQRSRQYRDTQYF. The DNA for the CDR3 is TGCGCCAGCAGCCAGCGGAGCAGACAGTATCGAGATACGCAGTATTTT.

The CDR3 spells CSASRPSGVGEQFF. DNA of the CDR3: TGCAGTGCTAGTCGCCCTAGCGGGGTAGGGGAGCAGTTCTTC. The J gene is TRBJ2-1, the V gene TRBV20-1; TRBD2 agrees at 9 bases. Germline CDR1 is DFQATT and CDR2 is SNEGSKA (reference sequence). CDR3 length: 14 residues. Losses at the gene ends were 3 bases for V and 10 bases for J; bases not matched to a gene: 10.

This chain links TRBV20-1 with TRBJ2-3; 7 nucleotides align to TRBD2. CDR3 length: 14 amino acids. The germline V gene encodes CDR1 DFQATT and CDR2 SNEGSKA (reference sequence). V shed 3 bases and J 5 bases; nucleotides not matched to a gene: 8. The CDR3 region has the DNA TGCAGTGCTAGGCCCGGGGGGTCCGGAGATACGCAGTATTTT. Translation: CSARPGGSGDTQYF.

The gene calls are TRBV12-3 or TRBV12-4 and TRBJ1-5; TRBD1 is a possible D gene (6 bases). V gave up 5 bases and J gave up 3 bases, with 23 bases separating them. The CDR3 is 18 amino acids. CDR3 region: CASSLNPRERGFNQPQHF. CDR3 sequence (DNA): TGTGCCAGCAGTCTAAACCCTAGAGAAAGGGGGTTCAATCAGCCCCAGCATTTT.

This clonotype was found a few times. The genes are TRBV20-1 and TRBJ1-2; a possible D gene is TRBD1 (5 bases). V gave up 5 bases and J gave up 0 bases, with 7 bases separating them. This CDR3 has 12 residues. CDR1 and CDR2 (germline): DFQATT, SNEGSKA (reference sequence). In DNA, the CDR3 is TGCAGTGCTTGGACAACTAACTATGGCTACACCTTC. This gives the protein CSAWTTNYGYTF.

V usage is TRBV20-1 and J usage is TRBJ2-7; D call uncertain. The V gene's germline CDR1 is DFQATT and CDR2 SNEGSKA (reference sequence). This CDR3 has 12 amino acids. The V end lost 3 bases, the J end lost 4 bases, and 10 bases lay between the germline ends. The DNA of the CDR3 is TGCAGTGCTAGGTTTTCGGATTACGAGCAGTACTTC. As protein: CSARFSDYEQYF.

In its sample, this clonotype was seen many times. The genes are TRBV5-6 and TRBJ2-6; 9 bases are shared with TRBD1. The germline V gene has CDR1 SGHDT and CDR2 YYEEEE. The CDR3 spans 20 residues. Losses at the gene ends were 1 base for V and 0 bases for J; bases not matched to a gene: 11. CDR3 coding DNA: TGTGCCAGCAGCTTGCCGGGACAGGGTAGGTTTATCTCTGGGGCCAACGTCCTGACTTTC. Translation gives CASSLPGQGRFISGANVLTF. Full variable domain (remainder filled in from reference TRBV5-6 and TRBJ2-6): DAGVTQSPTHLIKTRGQQVTLRCSPKSGHDTVSWYQQALGQGPQFIFQYYEEEERQRGNFPDRFSGHQFPNYSSELNVNALLLGDSALYLCASSLPGQGRFISGANVLTFGAGSRLTVL.